The 14 T cell receptor beta chains listed next were all sequenced from one sample in a study of T cell changes during pregnancy in multiple sclerosis. Repertoires were generated with immunoSEQ multiplex PCR, while TCRdb's copy carries only in-frame clones and drops some. The top ten hold less than 2.5% of the sample, which has some 60,000 clones, roughly nine tenths seen once. The sequences come from peripheral blood, collected in the first trimester of pregnancy. These receptors were collected from a female donor in good health, enrolled as a control in a pregnancy study.

The genes are TRBV19 and TRBJ1-5; D is unclear. CDR1 and CDR2 (germline): LNHDA, SQIVND (reference sequence). V was cut by 4 bases and J by 1 base, with 11 bases left in between. The CDR3 loop spans 15 amino acids. CDR3 loop: CASSRGRGSNQPQHF. The CDR3 DNA is TGTGCCAGTAGTAGAGGACGGGGAAGCAATCAGCCCCAGCATTTT.

The rearrangement uses TRBV5-6 and TRBJ2-5; TRBD1 is a possible D gene (5 bases). This CDR3 region has 14 residues. V was shortened by 1 base and J by 0 bases, with 7 bases between the two germline ends. The germline CDR1 and CDR2 sequences are SGHDT and YYEEEE. The CDR3 nucleotides read TGTGCCAGCAGCTTGAGGGGAAACCAAGAGACCCAGTACTTC. This gives the protein CASSLRGNQETQYF.

The chain couples TRBV4-1 to TRBJ1-1, with D uncertain. The CDR3 runs 14 residues. Trimming pared 8 bases from V and 7 bases from J, leaving 20 bases between. Germline-derived CDR1 and CDR2 are MGHRA and YSYEKL. The CDR3 is CASYLRLGLGEAFF. The CDR3 nucleotides are TGCGCCAGCTACCTTAGACTCGGGTTAGGTGAAGCTTTCTTT.

V and J are TRBV7-8 and TRBJ2-6; TRBD2 is a possible D gene (5 bases). This CDR3 comprises 16 residues. V lost 2 bases and J 3 bases, leaving 11 bases between the germline ends. The germline CDR1 and CDR2 sequences are SGHVS and FQNEAQ. CDR3 DNA sequence: TGTGCCAGCAGCTTAAGTATCGGAGGTGGGGCCAACGTCCTGACTTTC. It translates to CASSLSIGGGANVLTF.

The chain employs TRBV28 and TRBJ1-3; D is unresolved. Trimming cost V 3 bases and J 6 bases, with 9 bases left between them. This CDR3 is built from 13 residues. Germline CDR1 MDHEN, CDR2 SYDVKM. DNA of the CDR3: TGTGCCAGCAGTTTGGAGGGAACAAACACCATATATTTT. This sequence encodes CASSLEGTNTIYF.

V usage is TRBV2 and J usage is TRBJ2-7, with 7 bases fitting TRBD2. The CDR3 sequence is 13 residues long. The V gene end was trimmed by 8 bases and the J gene end by 4 bases; junction bases not matched to a gene: 8. The V gene's germline CDR1 is SNHLY and CDR2 FYNNEI. As DNA, the CDR3 is TGTGCCAGCCAGGGCGGGAGTTCTTACGAGCAGTACTTC. Its protein is CASQGGSSYEQYF.

The chain joins TRBV29-1 to TRBJ2-7; a weak D match, TRBD1 (6 bases). Germline CDR1 is SQVTM and CDR2 is ANQGSEA. The CDR3 length is 13 residues. The V gene lost 4 bases and the J gene lost 6 bases, with 16 bases spanning the gap. The CDR3, as DNA: TGCAGCGTTGTGATAGTGGACAGAGTCGAGCAGTACTTC. Translating gives CSVVIVDRVEQYF.

The gene calls are TRBV1 and TRBJ2-1; the table gives TRBD1 as D, unverified against the DNA. TRBV1 has pseudogene status. The CDR3 has 17 residues. CDR3 DNA: TGCACCAGCAGCCAATCTTCGGGCAGGGGAAAGGACAATGAGCAGTTCTTC. This encodes CTSSQSSGRGKDNEQFF.

The gene calls are TRBV4-1 and TRBJ2-1; no reliable D call. Trimming stripped 1 base from V and 3 bases from J, with 19 bases between. CDR3 length: 18 residues. In germline, CDR1 is MGHRA, CDR2 YSYEKL. CDR3 protein: CASSQVGVQLGFYNEQFF. The CDR3 region has the DNA TGCGCCAGCAGCCAAGTTGGTGTTCAGCTAGGTTTCTACAATGAGCAGTTCTTC.

The chain links TRBV7-9 to TRBJ2-4; 11 bases map to TRBD1. The CDR3 has 13 residues. From germline, CDR1 is SEHNR and CDR2 FQNEAQ (reference sequence). V lost 8 bases and J lost 6; bases outside the gene matches: 3. CDR3 sequence: CASEGQGGNIQYF. The CDR3 DNA reads TGTGCCAGCGAGGGACAGGGGGGAAACATTCAGTACTTC.

The chain recombines TRBV28 with TRBJ2-7; 9 nucleotides line up with TRBD1. J lost 3 bases, V lost 5 bases, and 8 bases had no gene match. This CDR3 contains 15 residues. Per the germline V gene, CDR1 is MDHEN and CDR2 is SYDVKM. CDR3 bases: TGTGCCAGCAGTATTTCCGGGACAGGGCTCTACGAGCAGTACTTC. Translating it yields CASSISGTGLYEQYF.

The genes are TRBV7-8 and TRBJ2-7, with D uncertain. The germline V gene has CDR1 SGHVS and CDR2 FQNEAQ. This CDR3 is built from 11 residues. The V gene lost 5 bases and the J gene lost 3 bases, with 5 bases spanning the gap. The CDR3 DNA sequence: TGTGCCAGCAGCCCCATCTACGAGCAGTACTTC. Protein sequence: CASSPIYEQYF.

CDR3 sequence (DNA): TGTGCCTGTACTAGCGGGGGGTACAATGAGCAGTTCTTC. This gives the protein CACTSGGYNEQFF. V gene TRBV30 combines with J gene TRBJ2-1; 12 positions agree with TRBD2. This CDR3 contains 13 residues. CDR1 is GTSNPN, CDR2 SVGIG, per germline (reference sequence). J was trimmed by 4 bases and V by 6 bases; bases with no gene match: 1.

This chain joins TRBV29-1 and TRBJ2-3; unclear D gene. The V end lost 4 bases, the J end lost 1 base, and 9 bases lay between the germline ends. The germline gives CDR1 SQVTM, CDR2 ANQGSEA. There are 13 residues in the CDR3. The CDR3 coding sequence is TGCAGCGTTGTTGATGAGGGCACAGATACGCAGTATTTT. Residues: CSVVDEGTDTQYF.